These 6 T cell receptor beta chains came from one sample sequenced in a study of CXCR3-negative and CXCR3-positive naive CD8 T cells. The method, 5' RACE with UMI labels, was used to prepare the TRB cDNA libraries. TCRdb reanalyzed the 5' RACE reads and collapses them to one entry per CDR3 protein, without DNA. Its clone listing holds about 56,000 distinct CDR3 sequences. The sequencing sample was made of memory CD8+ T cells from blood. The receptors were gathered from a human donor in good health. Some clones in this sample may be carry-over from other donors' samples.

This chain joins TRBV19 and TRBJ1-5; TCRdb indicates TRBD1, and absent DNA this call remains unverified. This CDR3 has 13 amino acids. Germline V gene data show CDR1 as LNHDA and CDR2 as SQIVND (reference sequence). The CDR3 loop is CASSIGQNQPQHF. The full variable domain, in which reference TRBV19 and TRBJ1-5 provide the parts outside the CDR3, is DGGITQSPKYLFRKEGQNVTLSCEQNLNHDAMYWYRQDPGQGLRLIYYSQIVNDFQKGDIAEGYSVSREKKESFPLTVTSAQKNPTAFYLCASSIGQNQPQHFGDGTRLSIL.

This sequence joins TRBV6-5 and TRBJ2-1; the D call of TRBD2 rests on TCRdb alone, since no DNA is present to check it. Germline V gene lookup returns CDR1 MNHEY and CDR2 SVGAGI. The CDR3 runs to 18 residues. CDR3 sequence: CASSYLGGGAQSYNEQFF.

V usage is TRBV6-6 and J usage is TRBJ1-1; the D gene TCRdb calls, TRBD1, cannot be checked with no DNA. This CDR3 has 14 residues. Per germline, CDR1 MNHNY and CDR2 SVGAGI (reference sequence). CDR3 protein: CASTEGQGNTEAFF.

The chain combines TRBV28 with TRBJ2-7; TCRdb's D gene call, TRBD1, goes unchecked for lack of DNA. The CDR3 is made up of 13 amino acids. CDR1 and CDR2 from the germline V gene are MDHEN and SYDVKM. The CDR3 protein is CASRWGATYEQYF.

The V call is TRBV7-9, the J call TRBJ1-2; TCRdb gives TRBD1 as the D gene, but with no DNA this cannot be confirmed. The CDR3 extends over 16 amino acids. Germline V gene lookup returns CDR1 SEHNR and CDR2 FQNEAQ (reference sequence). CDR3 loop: CASSIARGGRDYGYTF.

CDR3 sequence reads: CASSRGLRDSYEQYF. The chain employs TRBV7-9 and TRBJ2-7; TCRdb lists TRBD2, though no DNA is available to test this call. Germline CDR1 SEHNR, CDR2 FQNEAQ (reference sequence). The CDR3 sequence is 15 residues long.